This T cell receptor (beta chain) was sequenced for a study of T-cell reconstitution after alpha-beta-depleted transplantation in children (dated by TCRdb to 2016 to 2017). Some background on the complete study: Using TCR repertoire profiling, the study followed T-cell immune reconstitution in a quantitative way in children after TCRalphabeta/CD19-depleted allogeneic hematopoietic cell transplantation.

The CDR3, cysteine through phenylalanine, is 16 amino acids long. Left in the record is the CDR3 DNA by itself, 48 bases read in frame from the first base. The germline V gene (reference sequence) sets CDR1 to SEHNR and CDR2 to FQNEAQ. V gives up 7 bases and J gives up 4 bases, and the segment between their germline ends measures 17 bases. The library was prepared using PCR. This sample was sequenced with an Illumina HiSeq 2500. To normalize quantification of the TCRbeta repertoire, the TCR libraries were built with molecular barcoding that relied on unique molecular identifiers. The public reads were run again by TCRdb, first through fastp at Q25 and then through MiXCR, and only productive beta chains were kept. CDR3 protein sequences are deduplicated, and each keeps its most common genes and DNA. This sample has roughly 610,000 distinct CDR3 sequences in its table, and roughly a tenth of those were observed once. The leading ten clones occupy less than 5% of the sample.

With respect to this clonotype: This clone's antigen is unknown. No base-level quality is on record; no much larger clone is a single base apart.

This specimen was PBMCs from the stem cell graft donor, taken from the stem cell graft. Recombination joined TRBV7-9 with TRBJ2-6; the D gene remains uncertain. The source is a human donor who donated a stem cell graft to a child with acute myeloid leukemia. Here the CDR3 is given as CASTFTILLGANVLTF. The DNA sequence is TGTGCCAGCACCTTTACGATCCTTCTAGGGGCCAACGTCCTGACTTTC.